The present T cell receptor beta chain was sequenced within a study of memory CD4+ T cells and cytomegalovirus serostatus. As for this clone: Antigen specificity is unknown.

Single viable CD3+CD4+CD8-CD45RO+ cells were sorted as the memory CD4+ T cells. After thawing, CD4+ T cells were positively selected. Sequencing was performed with immunoSEQ multiplex PCR; in TCRdb, only in-frame clones are kept and a portion is missing. This sample yields some 87,000 clones, of which about 80% are seen a single time; less than 4.5% belongs to the top ten. The CDR3 contains 15 residues. The J segment lost 9 bases and the V segment lost 4 bases, leaving 10 bases of the junction unmatched. Germline CDR1 reads SGDLS; CDR2 reads YYNGEE. Study results and limitations: CD4+ memory repertoires contained about 40% of the roughly 160 reported CMV TCRbeta sequences.

The TCR originated in an adult in good health and CMV-seropositive. This rearrangement joins TRBV9 to TRBJ2-2, with TRBD1 identical over 9 bases. Sample: memory CD4+ T cells from blood. CDR3 bases: TGTGCCAGCAGCTCGACCGGGACAGGGCAGCGGGAGCTGTTTTTT. It is translated as CASSSTGTGQRELFF.